The present entry profiles one TCR beta chain with its context. The antigen is undetermined. The method was immunoSEQ multiplex PCR; TCRdb's version includes in-frame clones alone and lacks a portion of them. This table holds about 46,000 clones, about 88% found once. The sample originates from a study of OX40 agonist ivuxolimab in advanced cancers. Overall study context: Ivuxolimab, an agonist antibody against OX40 (CD134), was given to patients. Partial responses occurred in three patients (one hepatocellular carcinoma, two cutaneous melanoma). Broader study findings: Still undetermined is the antigen specificity of the expanded peripheral T cells.

People who had autoimmune disease history or systemic immunosuppression were excluded. The V and J ends lost 2 bases and 6 bases, in that order; junction bases with no gene match: 9. Per the germline V gene, CDR1 is LNHNV and CDR2 is YYDKDF (reference sequence). The CDR3 covers 15 residues. This receptor was taken from an adult with an advanced solid tumor such as melanoma, head and neck, liver or kidney cancer. The chain has TRBV15 and TRBJ1-2; 7 bases are shared with TRBD1. The sequencing used CD4+ or CD8+ T cells sorted from blood, collected in a trial of the OX40 agonist ivuxolimab. CDR3 sequence: CATSRPRQGGDGYTF. The CDR3 DNA reads as TGTGCCACCAGCAGACCCAGACAGGGAGGAGATGGCTACACCTTC.